Below are 15 T cell receptor beta chains sequenced from a single sample in a study of cytomegalovirus exposure and HLA in healthy donors. The PCR made use of 60 Vbeta and 13 Jbeta primers. The data were produced by immunoSEQ multiplex PCR, yet TCRdb's version contains in-frame clones alone and is incomplete. Seen here are about 110,000 clones, 60% to 80% observed once, and the top ten hold over 2.5%. Sequencing was done on a sample of PBMCs. Receptors were obtained from a man in his forties or fifties in good health and CMV-seropositive.

Only a few counts were recorded for this clone. This chain joins TRBV2 and TRBJ1-6; a possible D gene is TRBD1 (5 bases). The CDR3 contains 16 residues. Trimming shortened V by 2 bases and J by 9 bases, and 17 bases separated the two germline ends. In germline, CDR1 is SNHLY, CDR2 FYNNEI. The CDR3 DNA is TGTGCCAGCAGTGAATTCCAGCCCGGGGGTCGTTCACCCCTCCACTTT. It codes for CASSEFQPGGRSPLHF.

The rearrangement links TRBV5-1 to TRBJ1-5; D is uncertain. Trimming took 0 bases from V and 4 from J, leaving 11 bases between them. CDR3 length: 15 amino acids. Germline V CDR1 and CDR2: SGHRS, YFSETQ. This CDR3 is CASSLGQSRNQPQHF. The CDR3 DNA follows: TGCGCCAGCAGCTTGGGGCAGTCTAGGAATCAGCCCCAGCATTTT.

This clone was seen a handful of times. The chain couples TRBV5-1 to TRBJ1-4; D remains unclear. Trimming removed 0 bases from V and 3 bases from J, with 12 bases in between. This CDR3 region has 16 residues. CDR1 and CDR2 from the germline V gene are SGHRS and YFSETQ. Written as DNA, the CDR3 is TGCGCCAGCAGCTTGGGGTTTCTGGGCTCTAATGAAAAACTGTTTTTT. Its protein is CASSLGFLGSNEKLFF.

The J gene is TRBJ2-5, the V gene TRBV7-9, with a tentative D call TRBD2 (6 bases). The ends were cut back, 5 bases at V and 1 base at J, with 11 bases in the middle. CDR1 SEHNR and CDR2 FQNEAQ come from the germline V gene (reference sequence). CDR3 length equals 14 residues. The CDR3 spells CASSLSGLQETQYF. The CDR3 DNA reads TGTGCCAGCAGCCTATCGGGACTCCAAGAGACCCAGTACTTC.

The chain joins TRBV5-1 to TRBJ2-3; 8 bases are a match to TRBD1. Germline CDR1 SGHRS, CDR2 YFSETQ. The CDR3 is made up of 17 amino acids. The V segment lost 0 bases and the J segment 5 bases; nucleotides outside the gene matches: 11. The CDR3 protein is CASSLVGAWTGKDTQYF. CDR3 nucleotide sequence: TGCGCCAGCAGCTTGGTAGGGGCATGGACAGGGAAAGATACGCAGTATTTT.

V and J are TRBV7-9 and TRBJ2-7; D might be TRBD2 (7 bases). The CDR3 loop spans 13 amino acids. Trimming left V 7 bases short and J 7 bases short, with 17 bases between. Germline V gene data show CDR1 as SEHNR and CDR2 as FQNEAQ (reference sequence). The CDR3 DNA follows: TGTGCCAGCACCAAAGGGGGAGGGGGAGAGCAGTACTTC. Protein product: CASTKGGGGEQYF. Together with reference TRBV7-9 and TRBJ2-7, the CDR3 gives the full variable domain: DTGVSQNPRHKITKRGQNVTFRCDPISEHNRLYWYRQTLGQGPEFLTYFQNEAQLEKSRLLSDRFSAERPKGSFSTLEIQRTEQGDSAMYLCASTKGGGGEQYFGPGTRLTVT.

The chain's CDR3 is CASSMGRDEKLFF. The CDR3 DNA reads as TGTGCCAGTAGTATGGGCAGGGATGAAAAACTGTTTTTT. The genes are TRBV19 and TRBJ1-4, with D possibly matching TRBD1 (5 bases). This CDR3 is 13 amino acids long. The germline CDR1 and CDR2 sequences are LNHDA and SQIVND (reference sequence). V lost 3 bases to trimming and J lost 6 bases, with 8 bases between them. Using reference TRBV19 and TRBJ1-4 for the parts outside the CDR3, the full variable domain is DGGITQSPKYLFRKEGQNVTLSCEQNLNHDAMYWYRQDPGQGLRLIYYSQIVNDFQKGDIAEGYSVSREKKESFPLTVTSAQKNPTAFYLCASSMGRDEKLFFGSGTQLSVL.

The CDR3 DNA reads as TGTGCCAGCAGCTTAACGGGCTCCACAAGTGAGCAGTACTTC. Protein product: CASSLTGSTSEQYF. The chain combines TRBV7-3 with TRBJ2-5; no definite D call. The CDR3 covers 14 residues. Per the germline V gene, CDR1 is SGHTA and CDR2 is FQGTGA. Deletions cut 0 bases from V and 11 bases from J, with 16 bases between.

The chain joins TRBV5-4 to TRBJ2-3; 10 positions agree with TRBD2. The CDR3 loop spans 15 amino acids. The trim removed 2 bases at V and 1 base at J, leaving 1 base unmatched. Germline loops: CDR1 SGHNT, CDR2 YYREEE (reference sequence). CDR3 region: CASSFGLAGTDTQYF. DNA for the CDR3: TGTGCCAGCAGCTTTGGACTAGCGGGCACAGATACGCAGTATTTT. The whole variable domain, remainder taken from reference TRBV5-4 and TRBJ2-3, is ETGVTQSPTHLIKTRGQQVTLRCSSQSGHNTVSWYQQALGQGPQFIFQYYREEENGRGNFPPRFSGLQFPNYSSELNVNALELDDSALYLCASSFGLAGTDTQYFGPGTRLTVL.

This clone was picked up one time. This sequence joins TRBV7-7 and TRBJ2-5; tentatively, D is TRBD2 (5 bases). The CDR3 is made up of 16 amino acids. V lost 1 base and J 5 bases, leaving 17 bases between the germline ends. Germline CDR1 SSHAT, CDR2 FNYEAQ (reference sequence). CDR3 coding DNA: TGTGCCAGCAGCTTAGGGGCGGCGTCCCGCGGGGAGACCCAGTACTTC. It specifies CASSLGAASRGETQYF.

The chain combines TRBV5-1 with TRBJ1-1, with 8 bases matching TRBD1. This CDR3 has 14 amino acids. Germline trimming cut 0 bases from V and 4 bases from J; bases unmatched to any gene: 2. Per germline, CDR1 SGHRS and CDR2 YFSETQ. CDR3: CASSLVDRGTEAFF. In DNA, the CDR3 is TGCGCCAGCAGCTTGGTCGACAGGGGCACTGAAGCTTTCTTT. Full variable domain (remainder filled in from reference TRBV5-1 and TRBJ1-1): KAGVTQTPRYLIKTRGQQVTLSCSPISGHRSVSWYQQTPGQGLQFLFEYFSETQRNKGNFPGRFSGRQFSNSRSEMNVSTLELGDSALYLCASSLVDRGTEAFFGQGTRLTVV.

This clone was observed a handful of times. The chain links TRBV15 to TRBJ2-2; TRBD1 agrees at 12 bases. The V gene end was trimmed by 5 bases and the J gene end by 6 bases; junction bases not matched to a gene: 4. Germline V gene data show CDR1 as LNHNV and CDR2 as YYDKDF (reference sequence). This CDR3 comprises 15 residues. The CDR3 is CATSGDRGHAGELFF. For the CDR3, the DNA is TGTGCCACCAGCGGGGACAGGGGGCATGCCGGGGAGCTGTTTTTT.

This clone appeared once. The V and J genes are TRBV9 and TRBJ2-1, with 10 bases aligning to TRBD1. The V and J ends lost 4 bases and 8 bases, in that order; junction bases with no gene match: 6. The CDR3 totals 14 residues. The germline V gene encodes CDR1 SGDLS and CDR2 YYNGEE. The CDR3 DNA follows: TGTGCCAGCAGCAACCGGGACAGGGGCTATGAGCAGTTCTTC. This gives the protein CASSNRDRGYEQFF.

A few counts support this clone. The chain is built from TRBV19 and TRBJ2-7, with 7 bases identical to TRBD2. This CDR3 has 14 residues. Germline assignment: CDR1 LNHDA and CDR2 SQIVND (reference sequence). Unmatched junction bases numbered 2, after V lost 3 bases and J lost 0 bases. CDR3 DNA: TGTGCCAGTAGTATGCGGGAGTTCTCCTACGAGCAGTACTTC. Translation: CASSMREFSYEQYF.

This clone was detected a few times. The chain combines TRBV2 with TRBJ1-5, with D possibly matching TRBD1 (5 bases). The CDR3 spans 15 residues. CDR1 is SNHLY, CDR2 FYNNEI, per germline. The V gene lost 5 bases and the J gene lost 2 bases, with 13 bases spanning the gap. The CDR3 bases are TGTGCCAGCAGTTTTGACAGCGACGGCAATCAGCCCCAGCATTTT. Protein product: CASSFDSDGNQPQHF.